The 11 T cell receptor beta chains in this list originate from one sample, sequenced in a study of cytomegalovirus exposure and HLA in healthy donors. Data came from immunoSEQ multiplex PCR; TCRdb stores just in-frame clones and leaves some out. The repertoire holds under 400,000 clones, 86% seen once, with roughly 0.8% in the top ten. Sequenced material: PBMCs. The receptors stem from a woman between 18 and 30 years old in good health and CMV-seronegative.

This chain uses TRBV30 with TRBJ2-3, with 16 nucleotides matching TRBD2. The CDR3 covers 16 residues. Germline V lookup: CDR1 GTSNPN, CDR2 SVGIG (reference sequence). Trimming removed 3 bases from V and 3 bases from J; junction bases left unmatched: 3. Here the CDR3 DNA reads TGTGCCTGGAGAGGGACTAGCGGGGGGGGAACAGATACGCAGTATTTT. Amino acid sequence: CAWRGTSGGGTDTQYF.

This rearrangement joins TRBV11-2 to TRBJ1-2, with TRBD1 matching 8 bases. The CDR3 covers 15 residues. V was pared by 5 bases and J by 4 bases, with 9 bases of the junction left unmatched. Germline CDR1 and CDR2: SGHAT and FQNNGV. The CDR3 region is CASSPPATGVYGYTF. The CDR3 DNA sequence: TGTGCCAGCAGCCCCCCGGCGACAGGGGTCTATGGCTACACCTTC.

The DNA for the CDR3 is TGTGCCAGCAGGGGGGGCGGGACTAACACCTACGAGCAGTACTTC. As protein: CASRGGGTNTYEQYF. V is TRBV27 and J is TRBJ2-7; possible D gene TRBD2, 7 bases. Germline values: CDR1 MNHEY, CDR2 SMNVEV (reference sequence). This CDR3 is 15 amino acids long. The V and J ends lost 6 bases and 2 bases respectively, with 17 bases between them.

This clone was seen a handful of times. This chain links TRBV19 with TRBJ2-1; weak D call: TRBD2 (5 bases). CDR1 and CDR2 from the germline V gene are LNHDA and SQIVND (reference sequence). The ends were cut back, 3 bases at V and 1 base at J, with 10 bases in the middle. This CDR3 spans 15 amino acids. Written as DNA, the CDR3 is TGTGCCAGTAGTATTCACAGCGGATCCTACAATGAGCAGTTCTTC. It translates to CASSIHSGSYNEQFF.

There are a few counts of this clone. The genes are TRBV7-9 and TRBJ1-2; D perhaps matches TRBD1 (5 bases). CDR3 size: 16 residues. V was shortened by 5 bases and J by 7 bases, with 23 bases between the two germline ends. Germline CDR1 reads SEHNR; CDR2 reads FQNEAQ (reference sequence). CDR3 sequence reads: CASSGPPKQDPSGYTF. Written as DNA, the CDR3 is TGTGCCAGCAGCGGCCCCCCAAAACAGGATCCGAGTGGCTACACCTTC.

The CDR3 sequence: CASSYSAGGMNTEAFF. The CDR3 DNA sequence: TGTGCCAGCAGTTACTCAGCAGGGGGGATGAACACTGAAGCTTTCTTT. The chain uses TRBV6-5 and TRBJ1-1; the match to TRBD1 covers 7 bases. The CDR3 length is 16 residues. The V and J ends lost 0 bases and 0 bases, in that order; junction bases with no gene match: 4. The V gene's germline CDR1 is MNHEY and CDR2 SVGAGI.

In this sample, this clone turned up a few times. The CDR3 coding sequence is TGTGCCAGCAGCCAGGGTCTAGGGACCCAGTACTTC. Amino acids: CASSQGLGTQYF. The chain links TRBV6-6 to TRBJ2-5; D possibly corresponds to TRBD1 (5 bases). CDR1 is MNHNY and CDR2 is SVGAGI in the germline V gene (reference sequence). V dropped 6 bases and J dropped 7 bases, with 12 bases sitting between them. The CDR3 has 12 amino acids.

This clone has only a few counts. The chain links TRBV9 to TRBJ1-5; 7 bases are a match to TRBD1. Germline CDR1 is SGDLS and CDR2 is YYNGEE. Losses at the gene ends were 0 bases for V and 0 bases for J; bases not matched to a gene: 6. There are 17 residues in the CDR3. The CDR3 nucleotides read TGTGCCAGCAGCGTAGTACAGGGGAAAGATAGCAATCAGCCCCAGCATTTT. Translated: CASSVVQGKDSNQPQHF.

J is TRBJ2-7 and V is TRBV7-2; 8 bases map to TRBD2. V gave up 6 bases and J gave up 0 bases; unmatched junction bases: 1. This CDR3 is 13 amino acids long. Germline loops: CDR1 SGHTA, CDR2 FQGNSA. The CDR3 region is CASRAGGSYEQYF. For the CDR3, the DNA is TGTGCCAGCAGGGCGGGGGGCTCCTACGAGCAGTACTTC. Looking up the rest from reference TRBV7-2 and TRBJ2-7 gives the full variable domain: GAGVSQSPSNKVTEKGKDVELRCDPISGHTALYWYRQSLGQGLEFLIYFQGNSAPDKSGLPSDRFSAERTGGSVSTLTIQRTQQEDSAVYLCASRAGGSYEQYFGPGTRLTVT.

The V gene is TRBV6-1, the J gene TRBJ1-1; no firm D call. CDR3 length: 18 amino acids. The ends were cut back, 4 bases at V and 5 bases at J, with 26 bases in the middle. Germline values: CDR1 MNHNS, CDR2 SASEGT. The CDR3 DNA follows: TGTGCCAGCAGTGCTGCGGTTTCGGGCCGACTAGTTAATACTGAAGCTTTCTTT. As protein: CASSAAVSGRLVNTEAFF.

The chain employs TRBV29-1 and TRBJ2-1; a possible D gene is TRBD2 (5 bases). The V end lost 8 bases, the J end lost 3 bases, and 11 bases lay between the germline ends. The CDR3 extends over 12 amino acids. Germline V CDR1 and CDR2: SQVTM, ANQGSEA. CDR3 residues: CSFGGSYNEQFF. Here the CDR3 DNA reads TGCAGCTTTGGAGGCAGCTACAATGAGCAGTTCTTC.